This T cell receptor (beta chain) was captured by sequencing in a study of T cell responses to AZD1222 COVID-19 vaccine. Study details: Pooled together were second doses at about 4 or about 12 weeks. Notes on the study in general: Clonal diversity was possibly underestimated; the donors were predominantly white British and more often female.

Libraries were prepared by immunoSEQ multiplex PCR; TCRdb keeps only in-frame clonotypes and omits some of them. This sample yields roughly 150,000 clones, of which more than 85% are seen a single time; approximately 2.2% belongs to the top ten. The CDR3 totals 14 residues. V lost 2 bases to trimming and J lost 7 bases, with 12 bases between them. Germline values: CDR1 SGHRS, CDR2 YFSETQ. Points on this clone: The antigen is undetermined.

The V gene is TRBV5-1, the J gene TRBJ2-2; perhaps TRBD1 as D (5 bases). This clonotype was sampled from an adult in good health. This sample comprised peripheral blood, obtained on day 0 of AZD1222 vaccination. DNA of the CDR3: TGCGCCAGCAGCTTTCAGGGTCTTGGCGGGGAGCTGTTTTTT. Protein sequence: CASSFQGLGGELFF.